Listed below are T cell receptor beta chains from one sample, sequenced in a study of blood T cell repertoires in COVID-19. Here immunoSEQ multiplex PCR was the method, and the copy in TCRdb shows in-frame clones only, minus some. The data contain approximately 240,000 clones, 70% to 90% of them singletons. The sequenced material came from peripheral blood. The receptors here all came from a woman in her thirties or forties who had recovered from COVID-19. The conserved cysteine and the conserved F or W are not part of the CDR3 here. Rows give clone size only sometimes, using once, few, many, or a class for an expanded clone.

CDR3 protein,V gene,J gene,clone size
ASSQGRAQGQGPGPLH,TRBV3-1/TRBV3-2,TRBJ1-6,few
ASSFSGPVGETQY,TRBV7-9,TRBJ2-5,-
ASTPRGPGNTIY,TRBV7-9,TRBJ1-3,-
ASSIGTGVNQPQH,TRBV19,TRBJ1-5,few
AWSRQNYGYT,TRBV30,TRBJ1-2,-
ASSYLRGREKLF,TRBV6-5,TRBJ1-4,once
ASSRDRVTEQY,TRBV11-2,TRBJ2-7,-
ASSLAGQTTLEKLF,TRBV5-5,TRBJ1-4,-
ASSKKPPKNQHRGAQPQH,TRBV21-1,TRBJ1-5,-
ASSVNRVSTDTQY,TRBV13,TRBJ2-3,-
ASSPRQGGNSYEQY,TRBV11-3,TRBJ2-7,-
ASSSPAPDSTDRVYNEQF,TRBV7-3,TRBJ2-1,-
ASSLRAGSSGYQPQH,TRBV7-2,TRBJ1-5,-
ASSPGDRAYTEAF,TRBV3-1/TRBV3-2,TRBJ1-1,-
ASSSTGGGGYT,TRBV12-3/TRBV12-4,TRBJ1-2,-
ATGRSSYNEQF,TRBV15,TRBJ2-1,-